This TCR beta chain was captured in a study of human CD8 memory T cell subsets. UMI-labeled 5' RACE was used, and it produced the TCR beta libraries. TCRdb reprocessed the 5' RACE reads, with one entry per CDR3 protein and no DNA. Recorded for this sample: fewer than 15,000 distinct CDR3 sequences. The CDR3 has 15 residues. CDR1 and CDR2 (germline): MNHEY, SVGAGI. Remarks on this clonotype: Its antigen is undetermined.

Study-wide points: Effector memory cells lacked the similarly high diversity that stem-like memory and precursor exhausted T cells had.

The V gene is TRBV6-5, the J gene TRBJ2-1. Sequenced sample: CD8+ T cells from PBMCs. The receptor comes from a human donor in good health. CDR3 amino acids: CASSYMGSSYNEQFF.